This T cell receptor beta chain is from a study of CD8 T cells in ankylosing spondylitis. The study's findings and limits: Both synovial fluid and blood in reactive arthritis had previously been reported to carry some motif variants. Typical of ankylosing spondylitis blood, it appeared, was a TCR beta motif of eight highly homologous variants.

One entry per CDR3 protein results from TCRdb running MiXCR on the 5' RACE reads. Among some 400,000 distinct CDR3 sequences listed, 20% to 25% were seen once. For this clonotype: No antigen is known for it.

Specimen: blood, either unsorted or a sorted T cell fraction (not recorded which). The TCR comes from a male donor with ankylosing spondylitis.

The CDR3 coding sequence is TGTGCCAGCAGCTTCGACAGGGCTACAGATACGCAGTATTTT. Amino acids: CASSFDRATDTQYF. V is TRBV5-6 and J is TRBJ2-3, with 7 nucleotides matching TRBD1. The CDR3 contains 14 residues. Germline V gene sequence: CDR1 SGHDT, CDR2 YYEEEE. With V trimmed by 2 bases and J by 3 bases, 3 bases remained unmatched. Filled out from reference TRBV5-6 and TRBJ2-3, the complete variable domain reads DAGVTQSPTHLIKTRGQQVTLRCSPKSGHDTVSWYQQALGQGPQFIFQYYEEEERQRGNFPDRFSGHQFPNYSSELNVNALLLGDSALYLCASSFDRATDTQYFGPGTRLTVL.